The clone carrying this T cell receptor beta chain has only one observation. Researchers sorted participants into cohorts using their self-reported clinical history. The source of the sample is a study of blood T cell repertoires in COVID-19. Only in-frame clones appear in the TCRdb table, and some are missing; sequencing was by immunoSEQ multiplex PCR. The table includes roughly 330,000 clones, around 87% detected once. The germline gives CDR1 LNHDA, CDR2 SQIVND (reference sequence). CDR3 length equals 16 residues. The V end lost 8 bases, the J end lost 2 bases, and 20 bases lay between the germline ends.

The chain has TRBV19 and TRBJ2-3; the D is unclear. The TCR originated in a woman in her thirties who had recovered from COVID-19. Source material: PBMCs or T cells enriched from blood (not recorded which). The CDR3 sequence: CASSFVITRPTDTQYF. CDR3 in DNA: TGTGCCAGTTCATTTGTCATCACCAGGCCCACAGATACGCAGTATTTT.